Presented here are 21 T cell receptor beta chains from one specimen sequenced in a study of blood T cell repertoires in COVID-19. Sequencing was performed with immunoSEQ multiplex PCR; in TCRdb, only in-frame clones are kept and a portion is missing. This sample carries about 390,000 clones, over 75% of them seen once, and the ten largest clones take roughly 2%. Source material: peripheral blood. The receptors derive from a woman between 55 and 75 years old with COVID-19, enrolled during active disease.

This rearrangement joins TRBV4-1 to TRBJ1-1; the D is unclear. The CDR3 loop spans 17 amino acids. With 0 bases removed from V and 4 bases from J, the gap between germline ends came to 18 bases. Germline CDR1 reads MGHRA; CDR2 reads YSYEKL. The DNA for the CDR3 is TGCGCCAGCAGCCAAGATGCCTCCCCTCCCAGAGGCACTGAAGCTTTCTTT. Protein product: CASSQDASPPRGTEAFF.

The chain is built from TRBV4-1 and TRBJ1-1, with TRBD1 matching 7 bases. The V gene's germline CDR1 is MGHRA and CDR2 YSYEKL. V lost 5 bases to trimming and J lost 2 bases; unmatched junction nucleotides: 5. The CDR3 is made up of 14 amino acids. This chain's CDR3 is CASSSRQGNTEAFF. In nucleotides, the CDR3 is TGCGCCAGCAGCTCCAGACAGGGAAACACTGAAGCTTTCTTT.

This chain uses TRBV3-1 (or the pseudogene TRBV3-2) with TRBJ2-2; 10 bases align to TRBD1. There are 15 residues in the CDR3. J lost 5 bases, V lost 4 bases, and 4 bases had no gene match. Germline CDR1 is LGHDT and CDR2 is YNNKEL (reference sequence). The chain's CDR3 is CASSRTGGETGELFF. In DNA, the CDR3 is TGTGCCAGCAGCCGGACAGGGGGAGAGACCGGGGAGCTGTTTTTT.

V is TRBV30 and J is TRBJ2-5, with 11 bases lining up with TRBD1. Germline CDR1 is GTSNPN and CDR2 is SVGIG (reference sequence). The trim removed 2 bases at V and 2 bases at J, leaving 10 bases unmatched. This CDR3 contains 17 residues. The CDR3 spells CAWSSRIGTGGQETQYF. CDR3 coding DNA: TGTGCCTGGAGTTCTCGAATAGGGACAGGGGGGCAAGAGACCCAGTACTTC.

This chain connects TRBV6-5 to TRBJ1-6; unclear D gene. Trimming stripped 0 bases from V and 10 bases from J, with 13 bases between. The CDR3 runs to 15 residues. CDR1 is MNHEY and CDR2 is SVGAGI in the germline V gene. The CDR3 sequence is CASSYSSNSGSPLHF. DNA of the CDR3: TGTGCCAGCAGTTACTCGAGTAACAGCGGGTCACCCCTCCACTTT.

This chain links TRBV11-2 with TRBJ2-7; TRBD2 might be the D (7 bases). Trimming removed 1 base from V and 3 bases from J, with 13 bases in between. CDR1 and CDR2 from the germline V gene are SGHAT and FQNNGV. The CDR3 is made up of 15 amino acids. The chain's CDR3 is CASSLVAGAFYEQYF. The CDR3 DNA follows: TGTGCCAGCAGCTTAGTCGCGGGGGCCTTCTACGAGCAGTACTTC.

This clone is a singleton in its sample. CDR3 amino acids: CASSSGLGDEQFF. In nucleotides, the CDR3 is TGTGCCAGCAGCTCGGGACTGGGGGATGAGCAGTTCTTC. The rearrangement links TRBV7-3 to TRBJ2-1; D is perhaps TRBD2 (6 bases). CDR3 length equals 13 residues. Germline V CDR1 and CDR2: SGHTA, FQGTGA. Trimming shortened V by 4 bases and J by 8 bases, and 12 bases separated the two germline ends.

The CDR3 DNA is TGTGCCAGCAGCCGGACAGGGGCTAGGGAAAAACTGTTTTTT. It codes for CASSRTGAREKLFF. V is TRBV28 and J is TRBJ1-4, with 9 bases fitting TRBD1. This CDR3 has 14 amino acids. The germline V gene has CDR1 MDHEN and CDR2 SYDVKM. V was clipped by 6 bases and J by 8 bases; unmatched bases: 7.

The chain has TRBV11-3 and TRBJ2-3, with 11 positions matching TRBD2. The CDR3 has 16 residues. The V and J ends lost 2 bases and 2 bases, in that order; junction bases with no gene match: 3. The germline V gene has CDR1 SGHNT and CDR2 YENEEA. Written as DNA, the CDR3 is TGTGCCAGCAGCTTACTAGCGGGGGGCACCACAGATACGCAGTATTTT. It yields the protein CASSLLAGGTTDTQYF.

This clone was counted only a few times. This chain joins TRBV23-1 and TRBJ2-7; tentative D call: TRBD2 (5 bases). TRBV23-1 falls under the ORF class, with uncertain function. This CDR3 spans 12 amino acids. Trimming took 8 bases from V and 1 from J, leaving 9 bases between them. CDR3 protein: CASRDRSYEQYF. Written as DNA, the CDR3 is TGCGCCAGCCGGGATAGGTCCTACGAGCAGTACTTC.

The chain joins TRBV3-1 (or the pseudogene TRBV3-2) to TRBJ1-1; D possibly corresponds to TRBD1 (5 bases). Germline loops: CDR1 LGHDT, CDR2 YNNKEL (reference sequence). The CDR3 is 18 residues long. Trimming removed 5 bases from V and 0 bases from J, with 22 bases in between. In nucleotides, the CDR3 is TGTGCCAGCAGCACAGGACCAGGGCACGTTGACATGAACACTGAAGCTTTCTTT. Protein product: CASSTGPGHVDMNTEAFF.

The V and J genes are TRBV5-1 and TRBJ1-1; a possible D gene is TRBD1 (6 bases). V was clipped by 3 bases and J by 11 bases, with 20 bases between them. The CDR3 is 14 residues long. Germline V gene data show CDR1 as SGHRS and CDR2 as YFSETQ. The CDR3 DNA reads TGCGCCAGCAGCTCCCAGGACAGTCGAGTTGGGGCTTTCTTT. The encoded protein is CASSSQDSRVGAFF.

The CDR3 spells CASSLLQGRNEQFF. In DNA, the CDR3 is TGTGCCAGCAGCTTACTACAGGGCCGTAATGAGCAGTTCTTC. The V call is TRBV11-2, the J call TRBJ2-1, with D perhaps TRBD1 (6 bases). This CDR3 comprises 14 residues. Germline lookup yields CDR1 SGHAT and CDR2 FQNNGV. The ends were cut back, 2 bases at V and 7 bases at J, with 12 bases in the middle.

The V and J genes are TRBV19 and TRBJ1-1; 8 positions agree with TRBD1. The germline V gene encodes CDR1 LNHDA and CDR2 SQIVND (reference sequence). The V and J ends lost 1 base and 1 base, in that order; junction bases with no gene match: 8. The CDR3 contains 17 residues. CDR3 coding DNA: TGTGCCAGTAGTATAGGATATTTTGACAGGGGGAACACTGAAGCTTTCTTT. The encoded protein is CASSIGYFDRGNTEAFF. Full variable domain (outside the CDR3, taken from reference TRBV19 and TRBJ1-1): DGGITQSPKYLFRKEGQNVTLSCEQNLNHDAMYWYRQDPGQGLRLIYYSQIVNDFQKGDIAEGYSVSREKKESFPLTVTSAQKNPTAFYLCASSIGYFDRGNTEAFFGQGTRLTVV.

The chain uses TRBV5-4 and TRBJ1-2, with unresolved D. Germline assignment: CDR1 SGHNT and CDR2 YYREEE (reference sequence). The CDR3 totals 16 residues. V was cut by 3 bases and J by 0 bases, with 15 bases left in between. The CDR3 sequence is CASSSSGLRTNYGYTF. In nucleotides, the CDR3 is TGTGCCAGCAGCTCCTCGGGTCTTCGGACTAACTATGGCTACACCTTC.

The V gene is TRBV7-2, the J gene TRBJ2-3; D might be TRBD2 (7 bases). The CDR3 is 18 amino acids. Germline CDR1 and CDR2: SGHTA and FQGNSA. The V and J ends lost 3 bases and 2 bases respectively, with 21 bases between them. CDR3 residues: CASSFPGGRGTFTDTQYF. The CDR3, as DNA: TGTGCCAGCAGCTTCCCCGGGGGGCGGGGTACTTTCACAGATACGCAGTATTTT.

The chain carries TRBV15 and TRBJ2-7, with a weak D call TRBD1 (5 bases). The CDR3 length is 13 residues. Germline assignment: CDR1 LNHNV and CDR2 YYDKDF (reference sequence). With 3 bases removed from V and 3 bases from J, the gap between germline ends came to 9 bases. CDR3 protein: CATSSYTGYEQYF. The CDR3 coding sequence is TGTGCCACCAGCAGCTATACAGGCTACGAGCAGTACTTC.

The V call is TRBV6-1, the J call TRBJ2-5; D is unresolved. Trimming removed 1 base at V and 7 bases at J, with 13 bases between. Germline V CDR1 and CDR2: MNHNS, SASEGT. The CDR3 sequence is 14 residues long. CDR3 amino acids: CASSEVLLSGTQYF. CDR3 sequence (DNA): TGTGCCAGCAGTGAAGTTCTCCTCTCGGGGACCCAGTACTTC.

The chain carries TRBV20-1 and TRBJ1-1; D remains unclear. The CDR3 has 11 amino acids. Trimming stripped 6 bases from V and 4 bases from J, with 9 bases between. Germline loops: CDR1 DFQATT, CDR2 SNEGSKA (reference sequence). The CDR3 protein is CSALTGTEAFF. The CDR3 nucleotides are TGCAGTGCACTCACGGGCACTGAAGCTTTCTTT.

The chain is built from TRBV2 and TRBJ1-1; D unclear. Germline CDR1 and CDR2: SNHLY and FYNNEI. V lost 7 bases and J 10 bases, leaving 19 bases between the germline ends. The CDR3 spans 13 residues. The CDR3 region is CASIWVASSGAFF. In DNA form, the CDR3 reads TGTGCCAGCATTTGGGTAGCTTCCAGCGGAGCTTTCTTT.

The sample holds one count of this clone. The chain carries TRBV30 and TRBJ2-7; no reliable D call. The V gene's germline CDR1 is GTSNPN and CDR2 SVGIG (reference sequence). The CDR3 runs 11 residues. V lost 3 bases and J 0 bases, leaving 3 bases between the germline ends. The DNA for the CDR3 is TGTGCCTGGAGCCACTCCTACGAGCAGTACTTC. The encoded protein is CAWSHSYEQYF.